These 30 T cell receptor beta chains were sequenced from one sample in a study of OX40 agonist ivuxolimab in advanced cancers. The repertoire was sequenced with immunoSEQ multiplex PCR; TCRdb's copy has only in-frame clones and lacks some. In the table there are about 77,000 clones, around 90% of which are singletons. The material sequenced was CD4+ or CD8+ T cells sorted from blood, taken in a trial of the OX40 agonist ivuxolimab. These receptors were collected from an adult with an advanced solid tumor such as melanoma, head and neck, liver or kidney cancer.

The chain combines TRBV6-5 with TRBJ1-2; D perhaps matches TRBD1 (6 bases). V shed 6 bases and J shed 2 bases, with 10 bases lying between them. Looked up from germline, CDR1 is MNHEY and CDR2 is SVGAGI. The CDR3 loop spans 13 amino acids. Here the CDR3 DNA reads TGTGCCAGCAGGGACAGTTCCAACTATGGCTACACCTTC. It yields the protein CASRDSSNYGYTF.

The chain uses TRBV19 and TRBJ1-3; weak D call: TRBD1 (5 bases). V was clipped by 6 bases and J by 4 bases, with 10 bases between them. CDR3 length: 13 amino acids. In germline, CDR1 is LNHDA, CDR2 SQIVND (reference sequence). The CDR3 loop is CASRGGRGNTIYF. CDR3 sequence (DNA): TGTGCCAGTAGGGGGGGGAGGGGAAACACCATATATTTT.

The chain joins TRBV10-3 to TRBJ2-3; D gene uncertain. The CDR3 has 15 residues. The germline CDR1 and CDR2 sequences are ENHRY and SYGVKD. Deletions cut 1 base from V and 0 bases from J, with 8 bases between. As DNA, the CDR3 is TGTGCCATCAGTGAGTATGATGTTAGCACAGATACGCAGTATTTT. It codes for CAISEYDVSTDTQYF.

The chain carries TRBV5-4 and TRBJ1-1; 8 positions match TRBD1. The trim removed 4 bases at V and 1 base at J, leaving 6 bases unmatched. The CDR3 consists of 15 residues. Germline CDR1 is SGHNT and CDR2 is YYREEE (reference sequence). This chain's CDR3 is CASSPRQGRNTEAFF. CDR3 DNA sequence: TGTGCCAGCAGCCCTCGACAGGGGAGGAACACTGAAGCTTTCTTT.

This chain links TRBV18 with TRBJ2-2; D gene ambiguous. This CDR3 has 15 amino acids. Between the trimmed V and J ends, which lost 3 bases and 6 bases, there was a span of 14 bases. The germline V gene has CDR1 KGHSH and CDR2 LQKENI. This CDR3 reads CASSPVVGMAGELFF. As DNA, the CDR3 is TGTGCCAGCTCACCCGTTGTGGGGATGGCCGGGGAGCTGTTTTTT.

The table lists this clone with a count of one. This rearrangement joins TRBV7-2 to TRBJ2-3; 8 nucleotides agree with TRBD2. V was clipped by 1 base and J by 4 bases; unmatched bases: 7. The CDR3 runs to 16 residues. Germline V CDR1 and CDR2: SGHTA, FQGNSA. CDR3 coding DNA: TGTGCCAGCAGCTTAGGGGCGGGAGGTATCGCAGATACGCAGTATTTT. Its translation: CASSLGAGGIADTQYF. The full variable domain, in which reference TRBV7-2 and TRBJ2-3 provide the parts outside the CDR3, is GAGVSQSPSNKVTEKGKDVELRCDPISGHTALYWYRQSLGQGLEFLIYFQGNSAPDKSGLPSDRFSAERTGGSVSTLTIQRTQQEDSAVYLCASSLGAGGIADTQYFGPGTRLTVL.

The chain uses TRBV15 and TRBJ2-2; D remains ambiguous. The V end lost 0 bases, the J end lost 3 bases, and 8 bases lay between the germline ends. The CDR3 extends over 15 amino acids. Germline assignment: CDR1 LNHNV and CDR2 YYDKDF (reference sequence). This CDR3 is CATSRDLADTGELFF. CDR3 nucleotide sequence: TGTGCCACCAGCAGAGATCTGGCGGACACCGGGGAGCTGTTTTTT.

The chain uses TRBV11-2 and TRBJ1-2; D gene unclear. V lost 0 bases and J lost 5, with 10 bases in between. Germline values: CDR1 SGHAT, CDR2 FQNNGV. The CDR3 is 14 residues long. For the CDR3, the DNA is TGTGCCAGCAGCTTAGAGTTCGCTGGGTATGGCTACACCTTC. Amino acids: CASSLEFAGYGYTF.

This clone was detected only a few times. This chain joins TRBV7-2 and TRBJ2-3, with a weak D call TRBD2 (5 bases). The CDR3 is made up of 15 amino acids. The V and J ends lost 2 bases and 4 bases respectively, with 13 bases between them. CDR1 and CDR2 from the germline V gene are SGHTA and FQGNSA. CDR3 loop: CASSLRGIGADTQYF. The CDR3 DNA follows: TGTGCCAGCAGCTTACGGGGTATCGGGGCAGATACGCAGTATTTT.

The gene calls are TRBV18 and TRBJ2-1; 10 bases are a match to TRBD2. Trimming at V came to 0 bases and at J to 7 bases, leaving 3 bases not matched to a gene. In germline, CDR1 is KGHSH, CDR2 LQKENI. This CDR3 comprises 15 residues. The CDR3 region has the DNA TGTGCCAGCTCACCACCGGGACTAGCGACGAATGAGCAGTTCTTC. Residues: CASSPPGLATNEQFF.

This chain links TRBV2 with TRBJ1-3; D unclear. This CDR3 is 16 amino acids long. The V end lost 4 bases, the J end lost 0 bases, and 13 bases lay between the germline ends. Germline CDR1 SNHLY, CDR2 FYNNEI. The CDR3, as DNA: TGTGCCAGCAGTGCGGCCCAGGTCAACTCTGGAAACACCATATATTTT. Its protein is CASSAAQVNSGNTIYF.

This clone was recorded once. The genes are TRBV7-9 and TRBJ1-1; D not resolved. The CDR3 is 12 amino acids. The V gene's germline CDR1 is SEHNR and CDR2 FQNEAQ (reference sequence). V dropped 2 bases and J dropped 4 bases, with 5 bases sitting between them. The CDR3 DNA reads TGTGCCAGCAGCTTAATGGCCACTGAAGCTTTCTTT. Amino acid sequence: CASSLMATEAFF.

This sequence joins TRBV7-9 and TRBJ2-1; 7 bases agree with TRBD2. Trimming cost V 4 bases and J 14 bases; bases outside gene matches: 5. CDR1 and CDR2 (germline): SEHNR, FQNEAQ (reference sequence). The CDR3 is 11 amino acids. CDR3 loop: CASSSTSLEFF. The CDR3 region has the DNA TGTGCCAGCAGCTCGACTAGCTTGGAGTTCTTC.

V and J are TRBV19 and TRBJ1-2, with TRBD1 matching 9 bases. Germline CDR1 is LNHDA and CDR2 is SQIVND (reference sequence). J lost 7 bases, V lost 6 bases, and 9 bases had no gene match. The CDR3 has 14 residues. CDR3 region: CASRKPGQGLGYTF. In DNA form, the CDR3 reads TGTGCCAGTAGGAAACCGGGACAGGGTCTTGGCTACACCTTC.

V usage is TRBV5-4 and J usage is TRBJ2-7; D is ambiguous. Germline values: CDR1 SGHNT, CDR2 YYREEE (reference sequence). V was trimmed by 2 bases and J by 7 bases, leaving 16 bases between them. The length of the CDR3 is 14 residues. The CDR3 bases are TGTGCCAGCAGCTTAGAAAGTGGGCTAAGGGAGCAGTACTTC. Translated, it gives CASSLESGLREQYF.

The V call is TRBV6-1, the J call TRBJ1-2, with 8 bases that match TRBD1. Germline values: CDR1 MNHNS, CDR2 SASEGT. This CDR3 has 13 amino acids. The ends lost 11 bases at V and 4 bases at J; junction bases unmatched: 9. The CDR3 DNA sequence: TGTGCCGCTAGGGGGACAGGCCCCTATGGCTACACCTTC. This gives the protein CAARGTGPYGYTF.

This chain uses TRBV7-2 with TRBJ2-5; 8 bases are shared with TRBD2. With V trimmed by 8 bases and J by 4 bases, 3 bases remained unmatched. Germline V gene sequence: CDR1 SGHTA, CDR2 FQGNSA. The CDR3 sequence is 12 residues long. The CDR3 region is CASVGGGETQYF. The CDR3 DNA is TGTGCCAGCGTCGGGGGGGGAGAGACCCAGTACTTC.

CDR3 region: CASSHSGTSGKNEQFF. For the CDR3, the DNA is TGTGCCAGTAGTCATAGCGGGACTAGCGGGAAGAATGAGCAGTTCTTC. V and J are TRBV19 and TRBJ2-1, with 13 bases identical to TRBD2. J lost 7 bases, V lost 5 bases, and 8 bases had no gene match. The CDR3 is 16 residues long. Per the germline V gene, CDR1 is LNHDA and CDR2 is SQIVND (reference sequence).

This clone was counted between two and nine times. Other DNA sequences from this sample encode an identical CDR3 as well. This chain joins TRBV11-3 and TRBJ2-3; 9 nucleotides match TRBD2. The CDR3 runs to 14 residues. From germline, CDR1 is SGHNT and CDR2 YENEEA. V was pared by 1 base and J by 6 bases, with 2 bases of the junction left unmatched. CDR3: CASSLVAGADTQYF. DNA for the CDR3: TGTGCCAGCAGCTTAGTAGCGGGAGCCGATACGCAGTATTTT.

This chain uses TRBV6-6 with TRBJ1-1, with D unclear. Germline loops: CDR1 MNHNY, CDR2 SVGAGI (reference sequence). The CDR3 runs to 13 residues. V was trimmed by 5 bases and J by 1 base, leaving 8 bases between them. CDR3 DNA: TGTGCCAGCAGTGGAATACAGAACACTGAAGCTTTCTTT. Residues: CASSGIQNTEAFF.

This clone was detected only once. V is TRBV6-1 and J is TRBJ1-2; D gene ambiguous. The V end lost 4 bases, the J end lost 5 bases, and 8 bases lay between the germline ends. Germline V gives CDR1 MNHNS, CDR2 SASEGT. This CDR3 is 12 amino acids long. CDR3 amino acids: CASSVGSYGYTF. The CDR3 region has the DNA TGTGCCAGCAGTGTGGGGTCGTATGGCTACACCTTC.

This clone occurred once. The rearrangement joins TRBV28 to TRBJ1-5; tentatively, D is TRBD1 (5 bases). Trimming stripped 7 bases from V and 0 bases from J, with 22 bases between. Germline V gene lookup returns CDR1 MDHEN and CDR2 SYDVKM. CDR3 length: 18 residues. CDR3 amino acids: CASTRGITGANSNQPQHF. The DNA for the CDR3 is TGTGCCAGCACCCGGGGAATTACAGGAGCTAATAGCAATCAGCCCCAGCATTTT.

The chain joins TRBV28 to TRBJ2-5, with D perhaps matching TRBD2 (6 bases). CDR1 is MDHEN, CDR2 SYDVKM, per germline. The CDR3 is 10 amino acids. The ends were cut back, 7 bases at V and 7 bases at J, with 7 bases in the middle. In DNA, the CDR3 is TGTGCCAGCAAGCGGGTGACCCAGTACTTC. Protein product: CASKRVTQYF.

V gene TRBV6-5 combines with J gene TRBJ1-2; unclear D gene. The CDR3 has 11 amino acids. Germline CDR1 reads MNHEY; CDR2 reads SVGAGI. The V end was cut by 7 bases, the J end by 4 bases, with 7 bases between. CDR3 amino acids: CASTGPYGYTF. For the CDR3, the DNA is TGTGCCAGCACCGGGCCCTATGGCTACACCTTC.

This clone has just one count. The V call is TRBV7-2, the J call TRBJ2-1, with D possibly being TRBD2 (6 bases). The germline V and J ends were trimmed by 1 base and 3 bases, with 10 bases remaining between them. CDR3 length: 15 residues. Germline V gene lookup returns CDR1 SGHTA and CDR2 FQGNSA. CDR3 sequence: CASSLVASDYNEQFF. The DNA of the CDR3 is TGTGCCAGCAGCTTAGTGGCTAGCGACTACAATGAGCAGTTCTTC.

The chain carries TRBV28 and TRBJ2-7; TRBD1 matches 12 bases. The CDR3 sequence is 16 residues long. CDR1 and CDR2 (germline): MDHEN, SYDVKM. V dropped 4 bases and J dropped 3; count of bases not matched to a gene: 7. The CDR3 region is CASSSPGQGAGYEQYF. The CDR3 DNA reads as TGTGCCAGCAGTTCTCCGGGACAGGGGGCCGGCTACGAGCAGTACTTC.

This chain's CDR3 is CASSREGHPGGETQYF. In DNA form, the CDR3 reads TGTGCCAGCAGCCGAGAAGGACACCCCGGAGGGGAGACCCAGTACTTC. This rearrangement joins TRBV5-8 to TRBJ2-5; weak D call: TRBD2 (6 bases). Germline V gene data show CDR1 as SGHTS and CDR2 as YDEGEE. This CDR3 has 16 residues. V was shortened by 4 bases and J by 5 bases, with 21 bases between the two germline ends.

The chain is built from TRBV28 and TRBJ1-1; D might be TRBD1 (6 bases). Germline V gives CDR1 MDHEN, CDR2 SYDVKM. This CDR3 contains 14 residues. Deletions cut 6 bases from V and 3 bases from J, with 14 bases between. The CDR3 coding sequence is TGTGCCAGCAGCGGGGCAGGGGCCGACACTGAAGCTTTCTTT. The encoded protein is CASSGAGADTEAFF.

V usage is TRBV6-5 and J usage is TRBJ2-6; unclear D gene. Trimming pared 10 bases from V and 1 base from J, leaving 8 bases between. Per the germline V gene, CDR1 is MNHEY and CDR2 is SVGAGI. The CDR3 runs to 13 residues. The CDR3 sequence: CAIKRSGANVLTF. In nucleotides, the CDR3 is TGTGCCATCAAAAGATCTGGGGCCAACGTCCTGACTTTC.

V and J are TRBV28 and TRBJ2-1; TRBD2 agrees at 10 bases. V lost 7 bases and J lost 6; bases outside the gene matches: 3. The CDR3 length is 13 residues. From germline, CDR1 is MDHEN and CDR2 SYDVKM. The CDR3 nucleotides read TGTGCCAGCACACTAGCGGGATTCAATGAGCAGTTCTTC. Encoded protein: CASTLAGFNEQFF.